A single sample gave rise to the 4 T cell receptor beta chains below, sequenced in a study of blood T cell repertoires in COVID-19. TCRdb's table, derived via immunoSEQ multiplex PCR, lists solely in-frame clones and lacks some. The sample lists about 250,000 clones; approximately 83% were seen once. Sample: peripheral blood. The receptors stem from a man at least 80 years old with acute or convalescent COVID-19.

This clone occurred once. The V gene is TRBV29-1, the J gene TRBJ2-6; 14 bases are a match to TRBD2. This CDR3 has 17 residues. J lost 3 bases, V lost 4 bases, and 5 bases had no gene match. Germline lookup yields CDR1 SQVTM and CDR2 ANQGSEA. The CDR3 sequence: CSVGGLAGESGANVLTF. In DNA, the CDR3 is TGCAGCGTTGGGGGACTAGCGGGAGAGAGTGGGGCCAACGTCCTGACTTTC.

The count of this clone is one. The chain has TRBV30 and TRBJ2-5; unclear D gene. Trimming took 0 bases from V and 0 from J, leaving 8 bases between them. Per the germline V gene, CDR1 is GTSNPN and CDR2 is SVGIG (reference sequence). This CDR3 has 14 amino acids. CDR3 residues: CAWSVGVHQETQYF. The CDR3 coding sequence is TGTGCCTGGAGTGTAGGAGTTCACCAAGAGACCCAGTACTTC.

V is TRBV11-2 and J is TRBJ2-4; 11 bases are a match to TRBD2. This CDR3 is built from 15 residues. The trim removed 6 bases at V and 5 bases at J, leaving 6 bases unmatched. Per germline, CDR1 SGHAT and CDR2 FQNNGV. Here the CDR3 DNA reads TGTGCCAGCAGTTTGGGGGGACTAGCGGAAAACATTCAGTACTTC. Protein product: CASSLGGLAENIQYF.

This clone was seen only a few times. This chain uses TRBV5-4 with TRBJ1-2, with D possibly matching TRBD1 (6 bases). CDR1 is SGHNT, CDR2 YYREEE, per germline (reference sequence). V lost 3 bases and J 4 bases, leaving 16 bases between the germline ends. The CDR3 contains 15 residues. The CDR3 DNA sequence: TGTGCCAGCAGCTCTGTTGGGGGCATGAGCTATGGCTACACCTTC. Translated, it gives CASSSVGGMSYGYTF. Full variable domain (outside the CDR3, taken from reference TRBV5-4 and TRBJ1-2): ETGVTQSPTHLIKTRGQQVTLRCSSQSGHNTVSWYQQALGQGPQFIFQYYREEENGRGNFPPRFSGLQFPNYSSELNVNALELDDSALYLCASSSVGGMSYGYTFGSGTRLTVV.